These T cell receptor beta chains were read from a single sample in a study of blood T cell repertoires in COVID-19. Clones were sequenced by immunoSEQ multiplex PCR, and TCRdb holds only the in-frame ones, with some missing. Here the sample spans around 150,000 clones, about four fifths being singletons. Sequencing was carried out using peripheral blood. These receptors were collected from a man aged 55 to 70 with active or convalescent COVID-19. CDR3s include the opening cysteine and the closing phenylalanine or tryptophan. D genes are given only for firm matches. A clone size is listed for some rows: how often the clone was seen (once, few, many), or a class if it is expanded.

TRBD1 NA TRBJ2-5 TRBV9 TGTGCCAGCAGCGTAGCAGTCGGAGGACAGGGGTGGGAGACCCAGTACTTC CASSVAVGGQGWETQYF
TRBD2 NA TRBJ2-3 TRBV6-5 TGTGCCAGCAGTTACAGGCTAGCGGGGGGATCAGATACGCAGTATTTT CASSYRLAGGSDTQYF
TRBD1 NA TRBJ2-7 TRBV10-2 TGCGCCAGCACCCGGGACAGGGGACAGAGCTCCTACGAGCAGTACTTC CASTRDRGQSSYEQYF
NA NA TRBJ1-1 TRBV6-1 TGTGCCAGCAGTGAAAGGGGTTTTGCTTTCTTT CASSERGFAFF
TRBD1 NA TRBJ2-7 TRBV19 TGTGCCAGTAGTATGACAGGGACCTACGAGCAGTACTTC CASSMTGTYEQYF
NA NA TRBJ1-5 TRBV18 TGTGCCAGCTCACCAGCCGGGACTCCGGCCCAGCCCCAGCATTTT CASSPAGTPAQPQHF
TRBD1 NA TRBJ1-1 TRBV5-1 TGCGCCAGCAGCTTGGAGGCAGGGGGTTCGGGCACTGAAGCTTTCTTT CASSLEAGGSGTEAFF
TRBD1 NA TRBJ2-5 TRBV6-5 TGTGCCAGCGGGGGACAGCAAGAGACCCAGTACTTC CASGGQQETQYF
NA few TRBJ1-6 TRBV24-1 TGTGCCACCGGTTCCCAGAATAATTCACCCCTCCACTTT CATGSQNNSPLHF
TRBD2 NA TRBJ2-3 TRBV11-2 TGTGCCAGCAGCTTAGCCCCAGCGGGAACGGCGTATACGCAGTATTTT CASSLAPAGTAYTQYF
NA NA TRBJ2-7 TRBV14 TGTGCCAGCAGCCAAGATACGCCCCCGCGGAACCTGGAGCAGTACTTC CASSQDTPPRNLEQYF
TRBD2 NA TRBJ2-3 TRBV10-3 TGTGCCATCAGTGAAATCAGGAGAGGAGCGGGGGGCGGGGCAGATACGCAGTATTTT CAISEIRRGAGGGADTQYF
TRBD2 NA TRBJ2-5 TRBV5-1 TGCGCCAGCAGCTTGGGCCTGACTAGCGGAGGGGAGTCCCGGGAGACCCAGTACTTC CASSLGLTSGGESRETQYF
NA NA TRBJ2-1 TRBV2 TGTGCCAGCAGACCGGACAGCCCCAATGAGCAGTTCTTC CASRPDSPNEQFF